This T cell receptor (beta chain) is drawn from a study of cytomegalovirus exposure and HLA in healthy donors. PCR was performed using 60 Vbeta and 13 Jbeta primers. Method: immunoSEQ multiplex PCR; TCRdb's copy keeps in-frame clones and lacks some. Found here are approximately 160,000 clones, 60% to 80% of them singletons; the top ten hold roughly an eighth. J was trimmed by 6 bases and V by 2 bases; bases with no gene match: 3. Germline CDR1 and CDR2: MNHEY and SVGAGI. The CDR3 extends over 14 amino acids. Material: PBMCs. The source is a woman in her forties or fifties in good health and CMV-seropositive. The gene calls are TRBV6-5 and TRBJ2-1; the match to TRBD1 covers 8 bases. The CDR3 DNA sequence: TGTGCCAGCAGTTACCGCGGGACAGGCAATGAGCAGTTCTTC. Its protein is CASSYRGTGNEQFF.